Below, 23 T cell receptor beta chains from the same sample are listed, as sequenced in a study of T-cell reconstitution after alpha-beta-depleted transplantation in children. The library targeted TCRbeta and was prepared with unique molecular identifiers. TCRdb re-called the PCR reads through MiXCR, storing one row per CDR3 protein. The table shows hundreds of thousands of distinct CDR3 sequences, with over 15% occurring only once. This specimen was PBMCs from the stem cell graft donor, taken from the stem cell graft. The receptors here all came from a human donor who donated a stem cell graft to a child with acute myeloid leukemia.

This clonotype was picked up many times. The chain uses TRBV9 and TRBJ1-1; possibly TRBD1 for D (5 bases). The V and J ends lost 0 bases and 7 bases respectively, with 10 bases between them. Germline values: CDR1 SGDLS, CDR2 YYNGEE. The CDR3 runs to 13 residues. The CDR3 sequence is CASSVDGGVEAFF. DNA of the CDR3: TGTGCCAGCAGCGTAGACGGGGGGGTTGAAGCTTTCTTT.

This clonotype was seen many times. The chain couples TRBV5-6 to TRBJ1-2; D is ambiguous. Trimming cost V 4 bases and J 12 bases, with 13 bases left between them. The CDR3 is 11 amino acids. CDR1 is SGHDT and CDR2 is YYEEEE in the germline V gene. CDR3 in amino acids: CASSRGSYDTF. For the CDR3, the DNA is TGTGCCAGCAGCCGGGGAAGTTATGACACCTTC.

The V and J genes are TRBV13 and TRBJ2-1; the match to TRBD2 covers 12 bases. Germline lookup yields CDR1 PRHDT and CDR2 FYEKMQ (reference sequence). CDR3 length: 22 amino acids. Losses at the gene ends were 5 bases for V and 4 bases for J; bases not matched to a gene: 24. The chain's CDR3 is CASSPPRVRTSGVFRIYNEQFF. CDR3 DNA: TGTGCCAGCAGCCCTCCACGTGTTAGGACTAGCGGGGTCTTCCGCATATACAATGAGCAGTTCTTC.

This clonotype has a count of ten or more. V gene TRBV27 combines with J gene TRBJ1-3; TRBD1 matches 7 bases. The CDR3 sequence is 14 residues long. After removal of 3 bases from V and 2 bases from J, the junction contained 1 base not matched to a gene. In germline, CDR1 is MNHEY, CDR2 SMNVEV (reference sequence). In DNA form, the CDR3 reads TGTGCCAGCAGTTTGACAGGGACTGGAAACACCATATATTTT. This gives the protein CASSLTGTGNTIYF.

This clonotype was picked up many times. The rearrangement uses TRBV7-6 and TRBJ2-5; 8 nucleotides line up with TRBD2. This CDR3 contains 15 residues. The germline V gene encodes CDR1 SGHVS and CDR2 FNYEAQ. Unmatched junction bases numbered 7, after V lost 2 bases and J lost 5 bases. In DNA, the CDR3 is TGTGCCAGCAGCTTAAAACCGGGGGGGGCGGAGACCCAGTACTTC. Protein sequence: CASSLKPGGAETQYF. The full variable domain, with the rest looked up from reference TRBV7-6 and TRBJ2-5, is GAGVSQSPRYKVTKRGQDVALRCDPISGHVSLYWYRQALGQGPEFLTYFNYEAQQDKSGLPNDRFSAERPEGSISTLTIQRTEQRDSAMYRCASSLKPGGAETQYFGPGTRLLVL.

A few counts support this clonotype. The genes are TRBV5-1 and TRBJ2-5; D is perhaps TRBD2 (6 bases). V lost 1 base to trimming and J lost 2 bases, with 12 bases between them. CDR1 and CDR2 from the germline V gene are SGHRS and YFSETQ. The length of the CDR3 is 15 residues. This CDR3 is CASSLISRGQETQYF. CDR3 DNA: TGCGCCAGCAGCTTGATCTCTCGGGGGCAAGAGACCCAGTACTTC.

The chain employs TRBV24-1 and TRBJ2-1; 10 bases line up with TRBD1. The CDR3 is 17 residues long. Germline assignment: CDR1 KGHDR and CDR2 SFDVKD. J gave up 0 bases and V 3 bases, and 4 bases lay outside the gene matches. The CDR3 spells CATSDPGQGPSYNEQFF. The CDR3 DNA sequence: TGTGCCACCAGTGATCCGGGACAGGGGCCCTCCTACAATGAGCAGTTCTTC.

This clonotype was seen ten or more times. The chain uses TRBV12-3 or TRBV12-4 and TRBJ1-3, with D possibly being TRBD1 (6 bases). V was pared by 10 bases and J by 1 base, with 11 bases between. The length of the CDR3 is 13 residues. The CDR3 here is CATYRVSGNTIYF. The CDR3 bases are TGTGCCACTTACAGGGTGTCTGGAAACACCATATATTTT.

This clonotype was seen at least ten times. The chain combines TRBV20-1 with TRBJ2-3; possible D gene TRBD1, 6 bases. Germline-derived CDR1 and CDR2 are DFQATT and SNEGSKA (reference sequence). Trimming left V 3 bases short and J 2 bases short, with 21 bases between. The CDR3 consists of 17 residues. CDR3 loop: CSARRRKGDLLTDTQYF. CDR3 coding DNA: TGCAGTGCTAGGAGGCGGAAGGGGGACCTGCTCACAGATACGCAGTATTTT.

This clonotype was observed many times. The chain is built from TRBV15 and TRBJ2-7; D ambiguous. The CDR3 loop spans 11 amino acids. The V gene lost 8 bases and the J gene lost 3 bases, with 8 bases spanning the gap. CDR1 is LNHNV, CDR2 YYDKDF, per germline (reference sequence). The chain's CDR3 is CATGTFYEQYF. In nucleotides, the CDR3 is TGTGCCACCGGTACCTTCTACGAGCAGTACTTC.

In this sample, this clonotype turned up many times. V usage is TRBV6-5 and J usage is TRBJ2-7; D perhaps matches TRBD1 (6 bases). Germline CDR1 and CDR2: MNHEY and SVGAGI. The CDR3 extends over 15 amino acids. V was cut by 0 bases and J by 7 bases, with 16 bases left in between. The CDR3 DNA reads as TGTGCCAGCAGTTACTCAAACAGGGCCTCTCATGAGCAGTACTTC. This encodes CASSYSNRASHEQYF.

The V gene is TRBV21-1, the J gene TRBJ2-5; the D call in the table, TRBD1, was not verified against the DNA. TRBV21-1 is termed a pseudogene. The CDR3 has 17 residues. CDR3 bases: TGTGCCAGCAGCAAACGGCCAGGGGAAAGGGTACAAGAGACCCAGTACTTC. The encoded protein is CASSKRPGERVQETQYF.

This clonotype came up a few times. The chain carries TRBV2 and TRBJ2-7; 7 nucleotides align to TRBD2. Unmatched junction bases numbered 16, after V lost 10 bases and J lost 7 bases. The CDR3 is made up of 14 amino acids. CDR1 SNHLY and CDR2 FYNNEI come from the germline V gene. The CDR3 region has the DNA TGTGCCACCTCTCGGACTAGACGGGTCGGGGAGCAGTACGTC. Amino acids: CATSRTRRVGEQYV.

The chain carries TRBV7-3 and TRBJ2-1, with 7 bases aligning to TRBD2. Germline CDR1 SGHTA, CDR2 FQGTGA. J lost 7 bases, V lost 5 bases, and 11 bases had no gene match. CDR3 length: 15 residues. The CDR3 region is CASSPVLAALNEQFF. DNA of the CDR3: TGTGCCAGCAGCCCCGTTCTAGCGGCATTGAATGAGCAGTTCTTC. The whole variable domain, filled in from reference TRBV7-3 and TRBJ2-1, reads GAGVSQTPSNKVTEKGKYVELRCDPISGHTALYWYRQSLGQGPEFLIYFQGTGAADDSGLPNDRFFAVRPEGSVSTLKIQRTERGDSAVYLCASSPVLAALNEQFFGPGTRLTVL.

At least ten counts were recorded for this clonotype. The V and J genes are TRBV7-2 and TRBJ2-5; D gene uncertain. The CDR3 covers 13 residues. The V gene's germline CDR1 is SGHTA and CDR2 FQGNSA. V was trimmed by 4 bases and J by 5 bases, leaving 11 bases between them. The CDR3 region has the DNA TGTGCCAGCAGCTCCCTAGGACGGGAGACCCAGTACTTC. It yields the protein CASSSLGRETQYF.

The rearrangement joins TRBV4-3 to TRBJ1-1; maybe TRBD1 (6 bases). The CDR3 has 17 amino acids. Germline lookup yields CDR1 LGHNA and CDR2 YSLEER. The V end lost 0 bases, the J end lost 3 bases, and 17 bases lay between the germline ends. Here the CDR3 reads CASSQEGAGKGDTEAFF. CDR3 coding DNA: TGCGCCAGCAGCCAAGAGGGGGCGGGTAAGGGGGACACTGAAGCTTTCTTT.

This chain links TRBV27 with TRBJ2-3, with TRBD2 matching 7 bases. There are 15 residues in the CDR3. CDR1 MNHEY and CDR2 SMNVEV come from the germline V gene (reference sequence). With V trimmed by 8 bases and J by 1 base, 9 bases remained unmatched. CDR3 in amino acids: CASSYGAGGTDTQYF. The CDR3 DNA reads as TGTGCCAGCTCCTATGGGGCGGGGGGCACAGATACGCAGTATTTT.

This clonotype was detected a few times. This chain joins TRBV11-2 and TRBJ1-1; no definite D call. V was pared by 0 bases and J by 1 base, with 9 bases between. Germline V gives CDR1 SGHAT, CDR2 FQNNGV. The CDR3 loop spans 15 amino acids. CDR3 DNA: TGTGCCAGCAGCTTAGAATTGTTTCAGAACACTGAAGCTTTCTTT. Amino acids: CASSLELFQNTEAFF. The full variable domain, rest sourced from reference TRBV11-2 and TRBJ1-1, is EAGVAQSPRYKIIEKRQSVAFWCNPISGHATLYWYQQILGQGPKLLIQFQNNGVVDDSQLPKDRFSAERLKGVDSTLKIQPAKLEDSAVYLCASSLELFQNTEAFFGQGTRLTVV.

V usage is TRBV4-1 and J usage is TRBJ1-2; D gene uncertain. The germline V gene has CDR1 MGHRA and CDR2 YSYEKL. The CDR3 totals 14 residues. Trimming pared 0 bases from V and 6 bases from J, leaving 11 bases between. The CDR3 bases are TGCGCCAGCAGCCAAGATGGACTCAGCCATGGCTACACCTTC. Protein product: CASSQDGLSHGYTF.

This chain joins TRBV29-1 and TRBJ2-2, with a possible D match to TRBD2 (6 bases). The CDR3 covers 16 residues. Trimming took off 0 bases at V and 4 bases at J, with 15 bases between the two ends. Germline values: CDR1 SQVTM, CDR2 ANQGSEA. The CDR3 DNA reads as TGCAGCGTTGAAGATGGACTACTTTTGGGCACCGGGGAGCTGTTTTTT. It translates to CSVEDGLLLGTGELFF.

The CDR3 sequence: CSASEVLDTQYF. In nucleotides, the CDR3 is TGCAGTGCTAGTGAGGTATTAGATACGCAGTATTTT. This chain links TRBV20-1 with TRBJ2-3, with D hard to call. V lost 3 bases to trimming and J lost 5 bases, with 9 bases between them. The germline V gene has CDR1 DFQATT and CDR2 SNEGSKA (reference sequence). This CDR3 region has 12 residues.

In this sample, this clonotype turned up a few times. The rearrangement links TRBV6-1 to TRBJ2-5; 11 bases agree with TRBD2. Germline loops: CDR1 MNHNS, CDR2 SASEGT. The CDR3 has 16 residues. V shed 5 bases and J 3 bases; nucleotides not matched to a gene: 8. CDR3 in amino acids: CASSPLRLAGKETQYF. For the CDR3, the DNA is TGTGCCAGCAGTCCACTCCGACTAGCGGGGAAAGAGACCCAGTACTTC.

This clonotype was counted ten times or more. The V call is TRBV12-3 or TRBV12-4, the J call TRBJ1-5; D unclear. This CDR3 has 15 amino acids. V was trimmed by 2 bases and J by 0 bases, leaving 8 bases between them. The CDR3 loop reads CASSLRGRSNQPQHF. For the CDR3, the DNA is TGTGCCAGCAGTTTAAGAGGGCGTAGCAATCAGCCCCAGCATTTT.